A single TCR beta chain is shown here with its context. What it binds is not known. The source of the sample is a study of T cell responses to AZD1222 COVID-19 vaccine. The wider study: Pooled samples include second doses given at about 4 or 12 weeks. Findings and limits, study-wide: Targets within unmutated variant regions were reportedly found for nearly half of spike-specific TCRs.

Between the trimmed V and J ends, which lost 4 bases and 7 bases, there was a span of 10 bases. The CDR3 runs to 12 residues. CDR1 and CDR2 (germline): MDHEN, SYDVKM. Clones were sequenced by immunoSEQ multiplex PCR, and TCRdb holds only the in-frame ones, with some missing. Of tens of thousands of clones listed, around 80% were seen once; the top ten hold around 3.6%. The sequence was obtained from an adult in good health. V and J are TRBV28 and TRBJ1-2, with no clear D. The material sequenced was peripheral blood, taken on day 0 of AZD1222 vaccination. The CDR3 DNA is TGTGCCAGCAGTTCTGGCAACCTTGGCTACACCTTC. Protein sequence: CASSSGNLGYTF.